The clone carrying this TCR beta chain was picked up many times. What it binds is unknown. Trimming took 3 bases from V and 7 from J, leaving 19 bases between them. Germline assignment: CDR1 DFQATT and CDR2 SNEGSKA (reference sequence). The CDR3 is made up of 14 amino acids. The iRepertoire nested amplicon-rescue multiplex PCR amplified TCR alpha and beta CDR3s from RNA. One entry per CDR3 protein, called by TCRdb with MiXCR from the multiplex PCR reads. The repertoire has around 180,000 distinct CDR3 sequences, around 42% of them found once; the top ten carry over 4%. This sample was included in a study of glioma-infiltrating T cells. Study-level findings and limits: Tissue-blood divergence was below expectation in non-neoplastic patients, above in gliomas.

The receptor was isolated from a human donor with low-grade glioma or glioblastoma, undergoing nonglioma brain surgery, or in good health (not recorded which). V is TRBV20-1 and J is TRBJ2-7; possible D gene TRBD2, 6 bases. Material for sequencing was glioma tissue, nonneoplastic brain tissue, or PBMCs (not recorded which). CDR3 DNA sequence: TGCAGTGCTAGTTTACGAGGGCTGGGGGGAGAGCAGTACTTC. The encoded protein is CSASLRGLGGEQYF.